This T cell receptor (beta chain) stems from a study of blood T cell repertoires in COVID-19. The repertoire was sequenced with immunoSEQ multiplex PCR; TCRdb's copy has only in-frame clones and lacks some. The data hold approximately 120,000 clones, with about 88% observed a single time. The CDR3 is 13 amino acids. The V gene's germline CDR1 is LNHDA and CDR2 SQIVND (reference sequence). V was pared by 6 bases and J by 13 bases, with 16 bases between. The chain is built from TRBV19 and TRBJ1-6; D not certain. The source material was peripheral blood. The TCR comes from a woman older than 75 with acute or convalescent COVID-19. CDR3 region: CASSSGWSSPLHF. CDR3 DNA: TGTGCCAGTAGCTCCGGTTGGAGCAGTCCCCTCCACTTT. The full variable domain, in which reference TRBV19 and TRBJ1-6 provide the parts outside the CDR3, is DGGITQSPKYLFRKEGQNVTLSCEQNLNHDAMYWYRQDPGQGLRLIYYSQIVNDFQKGDIAEGYSVSREKKESFPLTVTSAQKNPTAFYLCASSSGWSSPLHFGNGTRLTVT.